The source of this TCR beta chain is a study of T cells in Graves' hyperthyroidism and ophthalmopathy. Study-wide background: Peripheral blood was drawn at first diagnosis, prior to all treatment. Findings and caveats of the study: Most clonotypes expanded in the thyroid (above 0.001) were also present in blood. With a median lead of approximately 6.4 months before onset, the model predicted ophthalmopathy.

This clonotype turned up a few times. Its antigen is not identified. V shed 4 bases and J shed 1 base, with 14 bases lying between them. CDR3 length: 15 residues. Germline lookup yields CDR1 SGHTA and CDR2 FQGNSA. It was RNA transcripts that yielded the amplified TCR beta CDR3 regions. The TCR CDR3 first-round RT-PCR relied on the HTBI primer set. TCRdb analysed the multiplex PCR reads with MiXCR anew, one entry per CDR3 protein. The top ten hold roughly 15% of the sample, which has over 200,000 distinct CDR3 sequences, approximately 14% seen once. Exclusion of patients followed from uncontrolled infection, other autoimmune disease, pregnancy or lactation.

The chain joins TRBV7-2 to TRBJ2-7; D might be TRBD1 (5 bases). Sequencing was done on a sample of blood. This clonotype was sampled from a woman between 40 and 50 years old with Graves' hyperthyroidism that later progressed to Graves' ophthalmopathy. The CDR3 bases are TGTGCCAGCAGCTACTGGGCAAGGGGATCCTACGAGCAGTACTTC. Protein sequence: CASSYWARGSYEQYF. Filled out from reference TRBV7-2 and TRBJ2-7, the complete variable domain reads GAGVSQSPSNKVTEKGKDVELRCDPISGHTALYWYRQSLGQGLEFLIYFQGNSAPDKSGLPSDRFSAERTGGSVSTLTIQRTQQEDSAVYLCASSYWARGSYEQYFGPGTRLTVT.